The 32 T cell receptor beta chains below all came from one sample that was sequenced in a study of T cells in Graves' hyperthyroidism and ophthalmopathy. Regions amplified from RNA transcripts were the TCR beta CDR3 regions. The study used the HTBI primer set for a first-round RT-PCR of the TCR CDR3. TCRdb fed the multiplex PCR reads into MiXCR, producing one record per CDR3 protein. The sample records about 400,000 distinct CDR3 sequences, over 11% being singletons. Sample: blood. These receptors originate from a man aged 50 to 59 with Graves' ophthalmopathy.

This clonotype was seen at least ten times. The chain uses TRBV20-1 and TRBJ1-5, with 8 bases that match TRBD1. The CDR3 is made up of 15 amino acids. The V segment lost 3 bases and the J segment 2 bases; nucleotides outside the gene matches: 6. Per the germline V gene, CDR1 is DFQATT and CDR2 is SNEGSKA (reference sequence). CDR3 residues: CSASRQGYGNQPQHF. CDR3 sequence (DNA): TGCAGTGCTAGCCGACAGGGGTATGGCAATCAGCCCCAGCATTTT.

This clonotype appeared many times. The V and J genes are TRBV20-1 and TRBJ2-7; no clear D gene. From germline, CDR1 is DFQATT and CDR2 SNEGSKA (reference sequence). V was shortened by 3 bases and J by 3 bases, with 15 bases between the two germline ends. There are 14 residues in the CDR3. This CDR3 is CSASRTSRNYEQYF. As DNA, the CDR3 is TGCAGTGCTAGCCGGACCTCTAGAAACTACGAGCAGTACTTC.

In this sample, this clonotype turned up a few times. The CDR3 nucleotides are TGTGCCAGCAGTCTCTCAGCGGGAAGCCCCACCGGGGAGCTGTTTTTT. Protein sequence: CASSLSAGSPTGELFF. This chain links TRBV6-2 or TRBV6-3 with TRBJ2-2, with 7 bases lining up with TRBD2. The V and J ends lost 5 bases and 4 bases, in that order; junction bases with no gene match: 10. This CDR3 is built from 16 residues. Per germline, CDR1 MNHEY and CDR2 SVGEGT.

This clonotype has at least ten counts. The chain employs TRBV2 and TRBJ2-7; D not certain. Between the trimmed V and J ends, which lost 2 bases and 2 bases, there was a span of 7 bases. The CDR3 sequence is 13 residues long. Germline-derived CDR1 and CDR2 are SNHLY and FYNNEI. DNA for the CDR3: TGTGCCAGCAGTGAACGATCTACCTACGAGCAGTACTTC. Translation: CASSERSTYEQYF.

A few counts support this clonotype. Likely a read error: the CDR3 ends without its conserved phenylalanine or tryptophan. V usage is TRBV3-1 and J usage is TRBJ2-7; TRBD2 matches at 7 bases. CDR1 and CDR2 from the germline V gene are LGHDT and YNNKEL (reference sequence). Trimming at V came to 0 bases and at J to 6 bases, leaving 8 bases not matched to a gene. The CDR3 contains 15 residues. The CDR3 DNA is TGTGCCAGCAGCCAAGAACTTCGGCGGGAGAGCGAGCAGTACCTC. This sequence encodes CASSQELRRESEQYL.

This rearrangement joins TRBV29-1 to TRBJ2-1; 10 nucleotides agree with TRBD2. Germline V lookup: CDR1 SQVTM, CDR2 ANQGSEA. Unmatched junction bases numbered 8, after V lost 8 bases and J lost 10 bases. The CDR3 is made up of 12 amino acids. The CDR3 coding sequence is TGCAGCACGGGACTAGCGCGATGGGAGCAGTTCTTC. Amino acid sequence: CSTGLARWEQFF.

This clonotype was observed at least ten times. This chain links TRBV20-1 with TRBJ1-1; possibly TRBD1 for D (5 bases). There are 15 residues in the CDR3. The V gene's germline CDR1 is DFQATT and CDR2 SNEGSKA (reference sequence). Trimming removed 0 bases from V and 4 bases from J, with 15 bases in between. In DNA form, the CDR3 reads TGCAGTGCTAGAGAAACGACAGACCTTAGCACTGAAGCTTTCTTT. Its protein product is CSARETTDLSTEAFF.

The chain couples TRBV5-1 to TRBJ1-5; possible D gene TRBD1, 5 bases. Germline CDR1 reads SGHRS; CDR2 reads YFSETQ. This CDR3 has 15 amino acids. V was clipped by 0 bases and J by 2 bases, with 9 bases between them. The CDR3 DNA is TGCGCCAGCAGCTTGGGGGTGACAGGCAATCAGCCCCAGCATTTT. It yields the protein CASSLGVTGNQPQHF.

This clonotype turned up a few times. The V call is TRBV7-9, the J call TRBJ2-1; TRBD2 is a possible D gene (6 bases). CDR3 length: 15 amino acids. Germline assignment: CDR1 SEHNR and CDR2 FQNEAQ (reference sequence). V lost 1 base and J lost 15, with 22 bases in between. The CDR3 protein is CASSLDWSSRVEGFF. The CDR3 coding sequence is TGTGCCAGCAGCTTAGATTGGTCCTCACGTGTGGAGGGGTTCTTC.

The J gene is TRBJ2-3, the V gene TRBV27; TRBD2 aligns across 12 bases. V shed 4 bases, J shed 6 bases, and the junction held 5 bases outside the gene matches. The CDR3 is 15 residues long. Per germline, CDR1 MNHEY and CDR2 SMNVEV (reference sequence). CDR3 residues: CASSSGLAGRDTQYF. Here the CDR3 DNA reads TGTGCCAGCAGTTCCGGACTAGCGGGACGCGATACGCAGTATTTT.

This clonotype has ten or more counts. The genes are TRBV5-1 and TRBJ2-3, with TRBD2 matching over 10 bases. The germline CDR1 and CDR2 sequences are SGHRS and YFSETQ. V lost 6 bases and J lost 3; bases outside the gene matches: 7. This CDR3 spans 15 amino acids. The CDR3 DNA reads TGCGCCAGCAAGATAGCGGGAGGAGGGACAGATACGCAGTATTTT. The encoded protein is CASKIAGGGTDTQYF.

This clonotype has a handful of counts. The chain links TRBV9 to TRBJ2-3; 8 positions agree with TRBD2. V lost 3 bases and J lost 2; bases outside the gene matches: 11. Germline V gene sequence: CDR1 SGDLS, CDR2 YYNGEE. CDR3 size: 17 residues. DNA for the CDR3: TGTGCCAGCAGCGCCGGGAAGACTAGCGCTAACACAGATACGCAGTATTTT. The encoded protein is CASSAGKTSANTDTQYF.

The chain employs TRBV20-1 and TRBJ2-1; tentatively, D is TRBD1 or TRBD2 (5 bases each). V lost 6 bases to trimming and J lost 5 bases, with 14 bases between them. This CDR3 contains 13 residues. The germline V gene encodes CDR1 DFQATT and CDR2 SNEGSKA (reference sequence). The CDR3 spells CSAAWDGNNEQFF. For the CDR3, the DNA is TGCAGTGCCGCCTGGGACGGGAACAATGAGCAGTTCTTC.

This clonotype occurred many times. The chain has TRBV27 and TRBJ2-7; 10 bases map to TRBD2. Unmatched junction bases numbered 12, after V lost 7 bases and J lost 6 bases. The CDR3 runs to 15 residues. Germline CDR1 is MNHEY and CDR2 is SMNVEV (reference sequence). For the CDR3, the DNA is TGTGCCAGCACCCACTCAGCGGGAGGGCCGAGCGAGCAGTACTTC. It specifies CASTHSAGGPSEQYF.

The chain recombines TRBV19 with TRBJ2-1, with D unresolved. The CDR3 runs to 13 residues. V gave up 0 bases and J gave up 10 bases, with 10 bases separating them. Germline loops: CDR1 LNHDA, CDR2 SQIVND (reference sequence). The CDR3 DNA reads TGTGCCAGTAGTATAGAGACCCCCAGGGAGCAGTTCTTC. Translation: CASSIETPREQFF.

As regards this clonotype: The junction departs from the called germline gene at one end, perhaps through a read error. The rearrangement links TRBV15 to TRBJ1-5; TRBD1 might be the D (5 bases). The V gene's germline CDR1 is LNHNV and CDR2 YYDKDF (reference sequence). The CDR3 contains 16 residues. The CDR3 is CATGRGDFWGDQPQHF. For the CDR3, the DNA is TGTGCCACCGGCAGAGGGGACTTTTGGGGGGATCAGCCCCAGCATTTT. Supplemented by reference TRBV15 and TRBJ1-5, the full variable domain reads DAMVIQNPRYQVTQFGKPVTLSCSQTLNHNVMYWYQQKSSQAPKLLFHYYDKDFNNEADTPDNFQSRRPNTSFCFLDIRSPGLGDTAMYLCATGRGDFWGDQPQHFGDGTRLSIL.

The gene calls are TRBV29-1 and TRBJ2-1, with 8 bases that match TRBD1. From germline, CDR1 is SQVTM and CDR2 ANQGSEA. The junction had 8 bases not matched to a gene; V was cut back by 6 bases and J by 7 bases. The CDR3 runs to 13 residues. The CDR3 reads CSVRTGTRNEQFF. The CDR3 region has the DNA TGCAGCGTAAGGACAGGGACGCGAAATGAGCAGTTCTTC.

As to this clonotype: This clone may be a read error of a much larger clone one base away. This chain joins TRBV7-2 and TRBJ2-5; 12 bases map to TRBD2. CDR1 and CDR2 (germline): SGHTA, FQGNSA. This CDR3 has 15 amino acids. The chain's CDR3 is CASSRTSGTGENQYF. The CDR3 DNA sequence: TGTGCCAGCAGTCGGACTAGCGGGACGGGAGAGAACCAGTACTTC.

This clonotype came up many times. The rearrangement links TRBV2 to TRBJ1-1, with a possible D match to TRBD1 (6 bases). Per the germline V gene, CDR1 is SNHLY and CDR2 is FYNNEI. This CDR3 has 13 residues. V lost 5 bases to trimming and J lost 5 bases, with 12 bases between them. The CDR3 nucleotides are TGTGCCAGCAGTAGAAGGGGGGGGACTGAAGCTTTCTTT. Protein: CASSRRGGTEAFF.

The chain is built from TRBV7-3 and TRBJ2-1; D is undetermined. Trimming removed 2 bases at V and 5 bases at J, with 7 bases between. The CDR3 is 13 residues long. The V gene's germline CDR1 is SGHTA and CDR2 FQGTGA. CDR3 amino acids: CASSLQRNNEQFF. CDR3 coding DNA: TGTGCCAGCAGCTTACAGCGAAACAATGAGCAGTTCTTC. Full variable domain (remainder filled in from reference TRBV7-3 and TRBJ2-1): GAGVSQTPSNKVTEKGKYVELRCDPISGHTALYWYRQSLGQGPEFLIYFQGTGAADDSGLPNDRFFAVRPEGSVSTLKIQRTERGDSAVYLCASSLQRNNEQFFGPGTRLTVL.

This clonotype was counted between two and nine times. The V gene is TRBV27, the J gene TRBJ2-1; D unclear. The V and J ends lost 6 bases and 2 bases respectively, with 11 bases between them. Germline loops: CDR1 MNHEY, CDR2 SMNVEV (reference sequence). CDR3 length: 14 amino acids. The CDR3 loop reads CASSWGYPYNEQFF. In nucleotides, the CDR3 is TGTGCCAGCAGCTGGGGATATCCCTACAATGAGCAGTTCTTC.

With regard to this clonotype: With a much larger clone just one base away, this may be a read error. J is TRBJ2-7 and V is TRBV2; D could derive from TRBD1 or TRBD2 (5 bases each). Trimming took off 3 bases at V and 1 base at J, with 13 bases between the two ends. The CDR3 has 15 residues. Germline CDR1 reads SNHLY; CDR2 reads FYNNEI. CDR3 loop: CASSDFRDGSYEQYF. The CDR3 DNA sequence: TGTGCCAGCAGTGATTTCCGGGACGGTTCCTACGAGCAGTACTTC.

The J gene is TRBJ1-6, the V gene TRBV20-1, with TRBD1 matching over 9 bases. Trimming cost V 5 bases and J 10 bases; bases outside gene matches: 6. The CDR3 spans 13 residues. Per germline, CDR1 DFQATT and CDR2 SNEGSKA (reference sequence). CDR3 DNA sequence: TGCAGTGCTGGACAGGGGCCCGGGTCACCCCTCCACTTT. This gives the protein CSAGQGPGSPLHF.

The genes are TRBV12-3 or TRBV12-4 and TRBJ2-7, with a weak D call TRBD1 (5 bases). Trimming stripped 8 bases from V and 3 bases from J, with 14 bases between. This CDR3 contains 13 residues. The CDR3 DNA follows: TGTGCCAGCTCAGGACAACCGGGCTACGAGCAGTACTTC. Protein: CASSGQPGYEQYF.

This clonotype occurred many times. CDR3 sequence: CASRKGGLAAPRDEQFF. Written as DNA, the CDR3 is TGTGCCAGCAGGAAGGGGGGACTAGCGGCCCCTAGGGATGAGCAGTTCTTC. This chain joins TRBV2 and TRBJ2-1; 11 bases line up with TRBD2. Unmatched junction bases numbered 15, after V lost 6 bases and J lost 8 bases. Germline-derived CDR1 and CDR2 are SNHLY and FYNNEI. This CDR3 comprises 17 residues.

This clonotype was seen ten or more times. The V and J genes are TRBV5-1 and TRBJ1-5, with D perhaps matching TRBD1 (5 bases). Trimming removed 1 base from V and 0 bases from J, with 8 bases in between. CDR1 SGHRS and CDR2 YFSETQ come from the germline V gene. There are 15 residues in the CDR3. The CDR3 DNA sequence: TGCGCCAGCAGCTTGTCAGGGATTAGCAATCAGCCCCAGCATTTT. Translating it yields CASSLSGISNQPQHF.

This clonotype was detected ten times or more. V usage is TRBV18 and J usage is TRBJ2-7, with D possibly TRBD1 on 5 matching bases. The germline V gene encodes CDR1 KGHSH and CDR2 LQKENI. Deletions cut 3 bases from V and 2 bases from J, with 11 bases between. The CDR3 is 14 residues long. CDR3 nucleotide sequence: TGTGCCAGCTCACCCTCGACAGCTACCTACGAGCAGTACTTC. Its translation: CASSPSTATYEQYF.

This clonotype was seen repeatedly, ten times or more. The J gene is TRBJ1-1, the V gene TRBV19, with D unresolved. Deletions cut 5 bases from V and 3 bases from J, with 16 bases between. The CDR3 runs 15 residues. Germline V gives CDR1 LNHDA, CDR2 SQIVND (reference sequence). The CDR3, as DNA: TGTGCCAGTAGTGGACGAGCCTCTTGGGACACTGAAGCTTTCTTT. The encoded protein is CASSGRASWDTEAFF. The full variable domain, in which reference TRBV19 and TRBJ1-1 provide the parts outside the CDR3, is DGGITQSPKYLFRKEGQNVTLSCEQNLNHDAMYWYRQDPGQGLRLIYYSQIVNDFQKGDIAEGYSVSREKKESFPLTVTSAQKNPTAFYLCASSGRASWDTEAFFGQGTRLTVV.

The chain recombines TRBV2 with TRBJ1-2; D may be TRBD1 (6 bases). V shed 2 bases and J shed 5 bases, with 15 bases lying between them. CDR1 is SNHLY, CDR2 FYNNEI, per germline. There are 15 residues in the CDR3. This chain's CDR3 is CASSELSRGGYGYTF. The CDR3 region has the DNA TGTGCCAGCAGTGAATTGAGCAGGGGAGGATATGGCTACACCTTC.

This clonotype was found many times. The V call is TRBV20-1, the J call TRBJ2-5, with D unclear. In germline, CDR1 is DFQATT, CDR2 SNEGSKA (reference sequence). The CDR3 has 15 residues. With 0 bases removed from V and 2 bases from J, the gap between germline ends came to 13 bases. This CDR3 reads CSARDSSDPQETQYF. The CDR3 region has the DNA TGCAGTGCTAGAGATAGTTCGGATCCTCAAGAGACCCAGTACTTC.

This clonotype was found many times. The V and J genes are TRBV15 and TRBJ1-5, with TRBD1 matching over 8 bases. Germline-derived CDR1 and CDR2 are LNHNV and YYDKDF (reference sequence). The CDR3 covers 15 residues. V was pared by 6 bases and J by 2 bases, with 6 bases of the junction left unmatched. Here the CDR3 reads CATSQDRAGNQPQHF. CDR3 nucleotides: TGTGCCACCAGTCAGGACAGGGCTGGCAATCAGCCCCAGCATTTT.

This rearrangement joins TRBV7-9 to TRBJ1-5; D perhaps matches TRBD1 (6 bases). The CDR3 consists of 13 residues. Germline CDR1 and CDR2: SEHNR and FQNEAQ (reference sequence). V was clipped by 3 bases and J by 11 bases, with 14 bases between them. In DNA form, the CDR3 reads TGTGCCAGCAGCTTTTCAGGGGACAAAGCCCAGCATTTT. This sequence encodes CASSFSGDKAQHF.